Listed below are T cell receptor beta chains from one sample, sequenced in a study of technical replicates of blood from several donors. Repertoires were generated with immunoSEQ multiplex PCR, while TCRdb's copy carries only in-frame clones and drops some. This sample carries about 82,000 clones, about 91% of them seen once, and the ten largest clones take around 0.42%. The sequenced material came from T cells isolated from PBMCs. Every receptor here comes from a human donor in good health. Each CDR3 is given with its conserved first and last residue. Each record gives: CDR3 protein, CDR3 DNA, CDR3 length, J gene, clone size, D gene, V gene. D genes are given only for firm matches. Size values are once, few and many counts, or a class for expanded clones, and some rows have none.

CATASSGNTIYF	TGTGCTACAGCCAGCTCTGGAAACACCATATATTTT	12	TRBJ1-3	NA	NA	TRBV30
CASSIVQGAYEQFF	TGTGCCAGTAGTATAGTACAGGGGGCGTATGAGCAGTTCTTC	14	TRBJ2-1	NA	TRBD1	TRBV19
CASSLDLMSTGELFF	TGTGCCAGCAGCTTGGACCTGATGAGCACCGGGGAGCTGTTTTTT	15	TRBJ2-2	NA	NA	TRBV5-6
CASSGASDRGGYGYTF	TGTGCCAGCAGCGGAGCTTCGGACAGGGGCGGCTATGGCTACACCTTC	16	TRBJ1-2	NA	TRBD1	TRBV9
CASMDRFNGELFF	TGTGCCAGCATGGACAGGTTTAACGGGGAGCTGTTTTTT	13	TRBJ2-2	NA	TRBD1	TRBV6-5
CASQDSYEQYF	TGCGCCAGCCAGGACAGCTACGAGCAGTACTTC	11	TRBJ2-7	NA	NA	TRBV10-2
CASSRTSGRGEQFF	TGTGCCAGCAGCCGGACTAGCGGGAGAGGCGAGCAGTTCTTC	14	TRBJ2-1	few	TRBD2	TRBV11-1
CASSSQGDYGYTF	TGTGCCAGCAGTTCACAGGGAGACTATGGCTACACCTTC	13	TRBJ1-2	NA	NA	TRBV11-2
CASSNPGTANNEQFF	TGTGCCAGCAGCAACCCCGGGACAGCAAACAATGAGCAGTTCTTC	15	TRBJ2-1	NA	TRBD1	TRBV7-3
CASSPGTGPVETQYF	TGTGCCAGCAGCCCCGGGACAGGGCCGGTGGAGACCCAGTACTTC	15	TRBJ2-5	NA	TRBD1	TRBV7-9
CASSPNIPGLAGVGYEQYF	TGTGCCAGCTCTCCTAATATCCCGGGACTAGCGGGAGTCGGCTACGAGCAGTACTTC	19	TRBJ2-7	NA	TRBD2	TRBV18
CASSLIREIRNEQFF	TGTGCCAGCAGCTTAATTCGGGAGATAAGGAATGAGCAGTTCTTC	15	TRBJ2-1	NA	NA	TRBV7-9
CATSRDGSSSGNTIYF	TGTGCCACCAGCAGAGATGGGAGCAGCTCTGGAAACACCATATATTTT	16	TRBJ1-3	NA	NA	TRBV15
CASSPGAGTGKLADTQYF	TGTGCCAGCAGCCCTGGGGCTGGGACAGGGAAGCTTGCAGATACGCAGTATTTT	18	TRBJ2-3	NA	TRBD1	TRBV11-3
CASSPWSLKSYEQYF	TGTGCCAGCTCACCATGGAGCCTTAAATCCTACGAGCAGTACTTC	15	TRBJ2-7	NA	NA	TRBV18
CAISESDRGNTIYF	TGTGCCATCAGTGAGTCGGACAGGGGAAACACCATATATTTT	14	TRBJ1-3	NA	TRBD1	TRBV10-3
CASSPKGRGNYEQYF	TGTGCCTCCTCCCCAAAGGGGCGCGGAAACTACGAGCAGTACTTC	15	TRBJ2-7	NA	NA	TRBV19
CASSIEVTGELFF	TGTGCCAGTAGTATCGAGGTCACCGGGGAGCTGTTTTTT	13	TRBJ2-2	NA	NA	TRBV19
CASSQENAGYEQYF	TGTGCCAGCAGCCAAGAAAACGCCGGTTACGAGCAGTACTTC	14	TRBJ2-7	NA	NA	TRBV4-2
CASSPSGKKQFF	TGTGCCAGCAGCCCTAGCGGGAAGAAGCAGTTCTTC	12	TRBJ2-1	NA	TRBD2	TRBV6-5
CASSLIAGNSYEQYF	TGTGCCAGCAGCCTAATAGCGGGAAACTCCTACGAGCAGTACTTC	15	TRBJ2-7	NA	TRBD2	TRBV6-4